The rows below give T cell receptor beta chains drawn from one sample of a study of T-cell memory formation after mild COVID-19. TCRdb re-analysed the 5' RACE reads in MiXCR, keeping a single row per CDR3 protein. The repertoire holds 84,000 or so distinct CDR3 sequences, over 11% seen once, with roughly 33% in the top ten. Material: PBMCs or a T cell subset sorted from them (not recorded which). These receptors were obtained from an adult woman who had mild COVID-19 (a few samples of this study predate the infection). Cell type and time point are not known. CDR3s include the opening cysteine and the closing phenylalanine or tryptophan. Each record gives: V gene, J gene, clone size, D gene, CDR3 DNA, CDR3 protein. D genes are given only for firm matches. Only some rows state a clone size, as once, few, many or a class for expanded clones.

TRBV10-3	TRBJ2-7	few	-	TGTGCCATCAGTGAGGAACTAGCTAGCCACGAGCAGTACTTC	CAISEELASHEQYF
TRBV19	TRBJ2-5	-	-	TGTGCCAGTAGTATCGTGGAGGGAGAGACCCAGTACTTC	CASSIVEGETQYF
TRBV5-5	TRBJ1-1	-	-	TGTGCCAGCAGCCGGCGGGCAGGCAACACTGAAGCTTTCTTT	CASSRRAGNTEAFF
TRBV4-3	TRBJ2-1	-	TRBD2	TGCGCCAGCAGCCAAGCTCCCCGACTAGCGGAATACAATGAGCAGTTCTTC	CASSQAPRLAEYNEQFF
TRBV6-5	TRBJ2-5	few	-	TGTGCCAGCAGCCAGGGGGAGACCCAGTACTTC	CASSQGETQYF
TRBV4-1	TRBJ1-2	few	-	TGCGCCAGCAGCCAAGAGAGCGATCCTAACTATGGCTACACCTTC	CASSQESDPNYGYTF
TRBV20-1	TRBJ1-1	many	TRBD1	TGCAGTGCTGGGCGCCCTGACAGGGAAACTGAAGCTTTCTTT	CSAGRPDRETEAFF
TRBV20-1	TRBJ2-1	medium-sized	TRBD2	TGCAGTGCTAGAGGGACTAGCGGGACCTCCCCCTCTACCTTGTTTGAGCAGTTCTTC	CSARGTSGTSPSTLFEQFF
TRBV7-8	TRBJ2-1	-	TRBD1	TGTGCCAGCAACCCCTTGGTGGGCAGGGGGCGAGATGAGCAGTTCTTC	CASNPLVGRGRDEQFF
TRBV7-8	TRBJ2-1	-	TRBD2	TGTGCCAGCGCATCATTTAGCGGGAGAGATTACAATGAGCAGTTCTTC	CASASFSGRDYNEQFF